This T cell receptor (beta chain) was retrieved from a study of blood T cell repertoires in COVID-19. This CDR3 has 14 amino acids. The V end was cut by 0 bases, the J end by 4 bases, with 9 bases between. Germline CDR1 is MNHNS and CDR2 is SASEGT. A single count supports this clone. Source study methods: Amplification with reference gene primers provided the estimates of nucleated cell counts. Libraries were prepared by immunoSEQ multiplex PCR; TCRdb keeps only in-frame clonotypes and omits some of them. V, J and clone size were drawn from that table, and D and trimming were deduced from the DNA. This repertoire shows a few hundred thousand clones, about nine tenths found once; its top ten account for 2.2%.

The chain carries TRBV6-1 and TRBJ1-2; TRBD1 is a possible D gene (5 bases). This TCR derives from a man aged 50 to 59 with acute or convalescent COVID-19. Sequenced sample: peripheral blood. The CDR3 DNA follows: TGTGCCAGCAGTGAAGCGGGGCAGGTCTATGGCTACACCTTC. Amino acid sequence: CASSEAGQVYGYTF.